Each of the 2 T cell receptor beta chains below was sequenced from the same sample in a study of control samples from healthy donors and cancer patients. Libraries were prepared by immunoSEQ multiplex PCR; TCRdb keeps only in-frame clonotypes and omits some of them. Among 60,000 to 85,000 clones listed, almost 95% were seen once. Sequences were obtained from blood. These receptors came from a woman aged 60 to 75 in good health.

The chain employs TRBV4-1 and TRBJ2-2; D is ambiguous. V lost 0 bases and J lost 0, with 11 bases in between. In germline, CDR1 is MGHRA, CDR2 YSYEKL. This CDR3 contains 17 residues. The CDR3 spells CASSQDSNPANTGELFF. The DNA for the CDR3 is TGCGCCAGCAGCCAAGATTCCAATCCAGCGAACACCGGGGAGCTGTTTTTT.

The table lists this clone with a count of one. This chain uses TRBV11-2 with TRBJ2-1; the match to TRBD1 covers 8 bases. V was pared by 7 bases and J by 4 bases, with 9 bases of the junction left unmatched. Germline V lookup: CDR1 SGHAT, CDR2 FQNNGV. The CDR3 runs to 15 residues. CDR3 DNA sequence: TGTGCCAGCACCGGGACAGGATCCACGTACAATGAGCAGTTCTTC. Translating gives CASTGTGSTYNEQFF. The entire variable domain, with the rest obtained from reference TRBV11-2 and TRBJ2-1, is as follows: EAGVAQSPRYKIIEKRQSVAFWCNPISGHATLYWYQQILGQGPKLLIQFQNNGVVDDSQLPKDRFSAERLKGVDSTLKIQPAKLEDSAVYLCASTGTGSTYNEQFFGPGTRLTVL.